A selection of T cell receptor beta chains follows, all from one sample in a study of beta chain features in type 1 diabetes. Only in-frame clones appear in the TCRdb table, and some are missing; sequencing was by immunoSEQ multiplex PCR. The sample lists approximately 300,000 clones; roughly 9.6% were seen once. The sample comprised naive CD4+ T cells from blood. These receptor sequences come from a woman aged 25 to 45 in good health. Each CDR3 is given with its conserved first and last residue. The D gene is left open where the match is weak. Where a row states a size, it is once, few, many or the class of an expanded clone; other rows omit it.

few TRBJ2-7 TRBV7-9 TRBD2 TGTGCCAGCAGCCCACAGACTAGCGTTTACGAGCAGTACTTC CASSPQTSVYEQYF
. TRBJ2-7 TRBV9 . TGTGCCAGCAGCGTCGAGGGTTTGTCCTACGAGCAGTACTTC CASSVEGLSYEQYF
. TRBJ2-1 TRBV7-6 . TGTGCCAGCAGCTTGCGAGCGACCGGGTCCTACAATGAGCAGTTCTTC CASSLRATGSYNEQFF
. TRBJ2-1 TRBV9 . TGTGCCAGCAGCGTAGTTAGTTCGGGGAATGAGCAGTTCTTC CASSVVSSGNEQFF
. TRBJ2-3 TRBV5-1 TRBD2 TGCGCCAGCAGCACGGGACTAGGCGCAGATACGCAGTATTTT CASSTGLGADTQYF
. TRBJ2-1 TRBV19 TRBD2 TGTGCCAGTAGTATAGCAGCGGGACCGAACAATGAGCAGTTCTTC CASSIAAGPNNEQFF
few TRBJ2-2 TRBV6-6 TRBD1 TGTGCCACTACAGGGGGCACCGGGGAGCTGTTTTTT CATTGGTGELFF
few TRBJ1-1 TRBV9 . TGTGCCAGCAGCGTTTCCGGGAACACTGAAGCTTTCTTT CASSVSGNTEAFF
few TRBJ1-1 TRBV28 TRBD1 TGTGCCAGCAGGGCGGGGACAGCGATGGGCACTGAAGCTTTCTTT CASRAGTAMGTEAFF
few TRBJ1-1 TRBV18 . TGTGCCAGCTCACCGGGACAACTGAACACTGAAGCTTTCTTT CASSPGQLNTEAFF
. TRBJ2-1 TRBV7-9 TRBD2 TGTGCCAGCAGCTTTATTTGGACTAGCGGGCTCTACAATGAGCAGTTCTTC CASSFIWTSGLYNEQFF
. TRBJ1-2 TRBV6-1 . TGTGCCAGCACCAGAGGACTAAACTATGGCTACACCTTC CASTRGLNYGYTF
. TRBJ2-1 TRBV7-2 TRBD1 TGTGCCAGCAGCTTAACGGCGAGCAGGGGGCCGGATAATGAGCAGTTCTTC CASSLTASRGPDNEQFF
. TRBJ2-1 TRBV5-1 TRBD2 TGCGCCAGCAGCGAGGCTAGCGGGGGCTCCTACAATGAGCAGTTCTTC CASSEASGGSYNEQFF
few TRBJ2-1 TRBV7-7 . TGTGCTAGCAGCTTATTCGGGTCGTACAATGAGCAGTTCTTC CASSLFGSYNEQFF
. TRBJ2-1 TRBV15 TRBD2 TGTGCCACCAGCCCGACTAGCGGGACTTACAATGAGCAGTTCTTC CATSPTSGTYNEQFF
. TRBJ1-1 TRBV6-4 TRBD1 TGTGCCAGCAGAGCCACAGGGGGCCGGACTGAAGCTTTCTTT CASRATGGRTEAFF
few TRBJ2-7 TRBV29-1 . TGCAGCGCCATAGACAGGCTCTCCTACGAGCAGTACTTC CSAIDRLSYEQYF
. TRBJ2-1 TRBV10-3 . TGTGCCATCAGTGAGTCGCGGAGGGGGCTCCTTGATGAGCAGTTCTTC CAISESRRGLLDEQFF
. TRBJ2-1 TRBV29-1 TRBD1 TGCAGCGTAGGGACAGGGGATTACAATGAGCAGTTCTTC CSVGTGDYNEQFF
. TRBJ1-4 TRBV28 . TGTGCCAGCACCGACCCAGCGGGGGTTTCTAATGAAAAACTGTTTTTT CASTDPAGVSNEKLFF
few TRBJ2-7 TRBV6-5 TRBD2 TGTGCCAGCGGGCCCGGCGGGAGGCCCTACGAGCAGTACTTC CASGPGGRPYEQYF
few TRBJ2-7 TRBV7-2 . TGTGCCAGCAGCTTCGGACAGCCCCACGCCTACGAGCAGTACTTC CASSFGQPHAYEQYF
. TRBJ2-7 TRBV9 TRBD2 TGTGCCAGCAGCGTAGGGGCCAGCGGGAACGGCTACGAGCAGTACTTC CASSVGASGNGYEQYF
few TRBJ1-1 TRBV5-6 . TGTGCCAGCAGCCCCCCCCGCCGGACACCGAACACTGAAGCTTTCTTT CASSPPRRTPNTEAFF
few TRBJ2-5 TRBV9 . TGTGCCAGCAGCGTGGCCGGGACTCAAGAGACCCAGTACTTC CASSVAGTQETQYF
. TRBJ2-5 TRBV25-1 TRBD2 TGTGCCAGCAGTGATGGTAGCGGGAGCTGGGAGACCCAGTACTTC CASSDGSGSWETQYF
. TRBJ2-7 TRBV28 . TGTGCCAGCAGTTTAATTACCTACGAGCAGTACTTC CASSLITYEQYF
. TRBJ2-7 TRBV11-3 TRBD2 TGTGCCAGCAGCTTAAGGGCTAGCGGGAACTACGAGCAGTACTTC CASSLRASGNYEQYF
. TRBJ2-5 TRBV19 . TGTGCCAGTAGTATGGGGGGGCTCGAGACCCAGTACTTC CASSMGGLETQYF
. TRBJ2-7 TRBV10-3 TRBD1 TGTGCCATCAGTGAGTCGCACAGGGGATCCCCCTACGAGCAGTACTTC CAISESHRGSPYEQYF
few TRBJ1-4 TRBV7-3 TRBD1 TGTGCCAGCAGCTTCGGGACAGGGGCTAATGAAAAACTGTTTTTT CASSFGTGANEKLFF
. TRBJ1-2 TRBV15 TRBD1 TGTGCCACCAGCAGGGCGGACAGGGGCCATTATGGCTACACCTTC CATSRADRGHYGYTF
few TRBJ1-4 TRBV28 . TGTGCCAGCAGTTTATTCCCTCAGAAACTGTTTTTT CASSLFPQKLFF